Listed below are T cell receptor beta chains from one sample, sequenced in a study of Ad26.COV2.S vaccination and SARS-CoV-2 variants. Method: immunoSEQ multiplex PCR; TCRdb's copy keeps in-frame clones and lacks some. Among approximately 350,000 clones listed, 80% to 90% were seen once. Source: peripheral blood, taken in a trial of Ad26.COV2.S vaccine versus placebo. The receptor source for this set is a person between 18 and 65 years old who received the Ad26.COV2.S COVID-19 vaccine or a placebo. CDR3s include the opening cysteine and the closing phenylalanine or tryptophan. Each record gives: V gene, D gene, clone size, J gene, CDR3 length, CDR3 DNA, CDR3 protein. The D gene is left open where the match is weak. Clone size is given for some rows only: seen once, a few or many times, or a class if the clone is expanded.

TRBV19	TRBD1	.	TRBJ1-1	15	TGTGCCACCTTCGGGACAGGGAGATTGAACACTGAAGCTTTCTTT	CATFGTGRLNTEAFF
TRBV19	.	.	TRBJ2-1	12	TGTGCCAGTACAGGACAGCGTCAGAAGCAGTTCTTC	CASTGQRQKQFF
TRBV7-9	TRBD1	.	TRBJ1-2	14	TGTGCCAGCAGCTTAGGACAGGGAAACTCTGGCTACACCTTC	CASSLGQGNSGYTF
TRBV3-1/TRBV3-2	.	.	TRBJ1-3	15	TGTGCCAGCAGCCTCGGACGGAGCTCTGGAAACACCATATATTTT	CASSLGRSSGNTIYF
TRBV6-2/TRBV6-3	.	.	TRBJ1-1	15	TGTGCCAGCAGTTACTCTTCCGGGGTCCCCACTGAAGCTTTCTTT	CASSYSSGVPTEAFF
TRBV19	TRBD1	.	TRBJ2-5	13	TGTGCCAGTAGTAGGGACAGGGAAGAGACCCAGTACTTC	CASSRDREETQYF
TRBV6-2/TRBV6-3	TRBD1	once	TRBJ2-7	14	TGTGCCAGCAGTTGGGGGACAGGGAGCTACGAGCAGTACTTC	CASSWGTGSYEQYF
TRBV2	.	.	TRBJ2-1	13	TGTGCCAGCGGAGGGAGAGGCGAGGGAGAGCAGTTCTTC	CASGGRGEGEQFF
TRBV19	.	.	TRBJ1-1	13	TGTGCCAGTAGTATAGATTTCGGGGTCAAAGCTTTCTTT	CASSIDFGVKAFF
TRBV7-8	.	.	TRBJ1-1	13	TGTGCCAGCAGCTTACTCGAGGGCACTGAAGCTTTCTTT	CASSLLEGTEAFF
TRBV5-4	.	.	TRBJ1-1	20	TGTGCCAGCAGCTTGGATGGCACGGGGCCTCGGCTAGGAAAGAACACTGAAGCTTTCTTT	CASSLDGTGPRLGKNTEAFF
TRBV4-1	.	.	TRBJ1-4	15	TGCGCCAGCAGCCAGTTCTGGGGAGATGGTGAAAAACTGTTTTTT	CASSQFWGDGEKLFF
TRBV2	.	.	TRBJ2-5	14	TGTGCCAGCAGTGAACGGCTTTTGGGGGAGACCCAGTACTTC	CASSERLLGETQYF
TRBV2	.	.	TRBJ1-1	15	TGTGCCAGCAGCCTCGGACAAATTCAGAACACTGAAGCTTTCTTT	CASSLGQIQNTEAFF
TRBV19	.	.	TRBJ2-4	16	TGTGCCAGTAGTATGGAGGCCCTAGCGGCCAAAAACATTCAGTACTTC	CASSMEALAAKNIQYF
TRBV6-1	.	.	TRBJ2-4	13	TGTGCCAGCAGTGAATTGGGGGCGGACATTCAGTACTTC	CASSELGADIQYF
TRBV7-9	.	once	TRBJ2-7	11	TGTGCCAGCAGCTTCTCTTACGAGCAGTACTTC	CASSFSYEQYF
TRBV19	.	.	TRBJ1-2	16	TGTGCCAGTAGTATGGGGGGCGGAAGGGGCTCTCATGGCTACACCTTC	CASSMGGGRGSHGYTF
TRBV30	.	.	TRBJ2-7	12	TGTGCCTGGAGTGTCGGCAGCCGAGTGGCGTACTTC	CAWSVGSRVAYF
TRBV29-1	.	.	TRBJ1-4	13	TGCAGCGTTGGGAAGGCCCCTAATGAAAAACTGTTTTTT	CSVGKAPNEKLFF
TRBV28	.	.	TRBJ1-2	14	TGTGCCAGCAGCCCCCCCGGGGCTAACTATGGCTACACCTTC	CASSPPGANYGYTF
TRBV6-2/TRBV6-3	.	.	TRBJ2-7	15	TGTGCCAGCAGCCACCTAATGGGGTGGTCCTACGAGCAGTACTTC	CASSHLMGWSYEQYF
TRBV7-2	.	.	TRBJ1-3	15	TGTGCCAGCATGAGGAGGGAGAGCTCTGGAAACACCATATATTTT	CASMRRESSGNTIYF
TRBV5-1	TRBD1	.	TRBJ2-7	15	TGCGCCAGCAGCTTGGCCTTAGGGGGCGGCTACGAGCAGTACTTC	CASSLALGGGYEQYF
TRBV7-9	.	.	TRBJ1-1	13	TGTGCCAGCAGCTTAGGGAGCTCCACTGAAGCTTTCTTT	CASSLGSSTEAFF
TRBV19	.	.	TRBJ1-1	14	TGTGCCAGTAGTATAGAGGGGAGGAACACTGAAGCTTTCTTT	CASSIEGRNTEAFF
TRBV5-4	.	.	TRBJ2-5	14	TGTGCCAGCAGCTTGGGGCTAGAGAGGGAGACCCAGTACTTC	CASSLGLERETQYF
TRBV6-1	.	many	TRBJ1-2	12	TGTGCCAGCAGTGAGGGACACTATGGCTACACCTTC	CASSEGHYGYTF
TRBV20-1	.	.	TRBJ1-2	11	TGCAGTGCCCAAAGGCCCTATGGCTACACCTTC	CSAQRPYGYTF
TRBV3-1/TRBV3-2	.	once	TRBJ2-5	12	TGTGCCAGCCGCGGCTACCAAGAGACCCAGTACTTC	CASRGYQETQYF
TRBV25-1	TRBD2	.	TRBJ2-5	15	TGTGCCAGCAGTGAATACCTAGCGGGGGAAGAGACCCAGTACTTC	CASSEYLAGEETQYF
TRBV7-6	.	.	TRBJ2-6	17	TGTGCCAGCAGCCCCTCCCTGACAGTGTCTGGGGCCAACGTCCTGACTTTC	CASSPSLTVSGANVLTF
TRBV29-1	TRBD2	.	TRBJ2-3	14	TGCAGCGTCGGGACTAGCGGGGGATCAGATACGCAGTATTTT	CSVGTSGGSDTQYF
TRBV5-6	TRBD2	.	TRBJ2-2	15	TGTGCCAGCAGCTCTAGCGGGTCAAACACCGGGGAGCTGTTTTTT	CASSSSGSNTGELFF
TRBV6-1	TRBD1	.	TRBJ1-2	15	TGTGCCAGCAGTGAAGCGACAGGGGGCGTCTATGGCTACACCTTC	CASSEATGGVYGYTF
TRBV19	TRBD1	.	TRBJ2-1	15	TGTGCCAGTAGTATCTCCGGACAGGGGTCAGCTGAGCAGTTCTTC	CASSISGQGSAEQFF
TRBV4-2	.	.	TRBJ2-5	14	TGTGCCAGCAGCCAACCGACTACCCGGGCGACCCAGTACTTC	CASSQPTTRATQYF
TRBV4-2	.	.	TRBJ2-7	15	TGTGCCAGCAGCCAAGTTGGGGGGATGAGCTACGAGCAGTACTTC	CASSQVGGMSYEQYF
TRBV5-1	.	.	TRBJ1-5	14	TGCGCCAGCAGCTTGGGTAGGGGGAATCAGCCCCAGCATTTT	CASSLGRGNQPQHF
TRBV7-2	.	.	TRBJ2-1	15	TGTGCCAGCAGCTTCGGGGGACCTAATTGGAATGAGCAGTTCTTC	CASSFGGPNWNEQFF
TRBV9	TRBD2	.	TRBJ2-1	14	TGTGCCAGCAGCCCCGTGGGGGGGAGCAATGAGCAGTTCTTC	CASSPVGGSNEQFF
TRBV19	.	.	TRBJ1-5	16	TGTGCCAGTAGTCTAGTAGGGGCCCGGGGCAATCAGCCCCAGCATTTT	CASSLVGARGNQPQHF
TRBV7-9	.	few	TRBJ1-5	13	TGTGCCAGCAGCTTATCTAGCAATCAGCCCCAGCATTTT	CASSLSSNQPQHF
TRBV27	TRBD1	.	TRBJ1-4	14	TGTGCCAGCAGTTCAAGGACAGGGGTTGAAAAACTGTTTTTT	CASSSRTGVEKLFF
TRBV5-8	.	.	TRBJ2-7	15	TGTGCCAGCAGCTTGGGGGTTGTCAGCTCCTACGAGCAGTACTTC	CASSLGVVSSYEQYF
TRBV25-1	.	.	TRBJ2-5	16	TGTGCCAGCAGTGAACGTGGAGGGGGCGGCAGGGAGACCCAGTACTTC	CASSERGGGGRETQYF
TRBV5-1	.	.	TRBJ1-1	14	TGCGCCAGCAGCTTGGACGTAACCGGGACAGAAGCTTTCTTT	CASSLDVTGTEAFF
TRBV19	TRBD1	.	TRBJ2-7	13	TGTGCCTGCAAGGGGACAGGGGGCTACGAGCAGTACTTC	CACKGTGGYEQYF
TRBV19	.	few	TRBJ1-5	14	TGTGCCAGTAGTGTCACAGGGAGCAATCAGCCCCAGCATTTT	CASSVTGSNQPQHF
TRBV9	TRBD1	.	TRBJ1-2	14	TGTGCCAGCAGCGCAAGACAGGGTGCCGTTGGCTACACCTTC	CASSARQGAVGYTF
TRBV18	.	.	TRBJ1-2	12	TGTGCCAGCTCACCACCGGCCTATGGCTACACCTTC	CASSPPAYGYTF
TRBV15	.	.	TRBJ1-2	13	TGTGCCACCAGCACCAGAGAGGGGTTTGGCTACACCTTC	CATSTREGFGYTF
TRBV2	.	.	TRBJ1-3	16	TGTGCCAGCAGTGAGCTGGGGACAAGCTCTGGAAACACCATATATTTT	CASSELGTSSGNTIYF
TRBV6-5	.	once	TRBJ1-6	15	TGTGCCAGCACTCAAGGGAGGGCTTCCAATTCACCCCTCCACTTT	CASTQGRASNSPLHF
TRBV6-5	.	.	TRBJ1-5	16	TGTGCCAGCAGTTACGACGGAACCGATAGCAATCAGCCCCAGCATTTT	CASSYDGTDSNQPQHF
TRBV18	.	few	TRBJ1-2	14	TGTGCCAGCTCACCAGGCAGGGAGTTCTATGGCTACACCTTC	CASSPGREFYGYTF
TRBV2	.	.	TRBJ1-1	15	TGTGCCAGCAGTGCTTCTCGTCGCATGAACACTGAAGCTTTCTTT	CASSASRRMNTEAFF